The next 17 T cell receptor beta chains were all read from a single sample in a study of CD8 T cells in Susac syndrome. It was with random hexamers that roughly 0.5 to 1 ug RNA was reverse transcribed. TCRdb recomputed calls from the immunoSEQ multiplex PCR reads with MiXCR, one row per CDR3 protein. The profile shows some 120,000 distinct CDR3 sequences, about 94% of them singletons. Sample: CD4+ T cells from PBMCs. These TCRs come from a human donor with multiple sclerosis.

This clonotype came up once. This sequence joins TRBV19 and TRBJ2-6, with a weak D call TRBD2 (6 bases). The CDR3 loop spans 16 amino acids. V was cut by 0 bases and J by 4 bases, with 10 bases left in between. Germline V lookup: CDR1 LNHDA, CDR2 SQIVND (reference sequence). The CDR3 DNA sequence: TGTGCCAGTAGTATAGAGGAGGGATCCGGGGCCAACGTCCTGACTTTC. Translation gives CASSIEEGSGANVLTF.

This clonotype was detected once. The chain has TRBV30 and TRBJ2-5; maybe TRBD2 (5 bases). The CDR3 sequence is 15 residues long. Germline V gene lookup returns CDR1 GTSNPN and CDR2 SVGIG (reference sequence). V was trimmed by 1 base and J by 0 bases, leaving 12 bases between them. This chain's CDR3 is CAWSGEGLYQETQYF. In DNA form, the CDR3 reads TGTGCCTGGAGTGGCGAGGGTTTGTACCAAGAGACCCAGTACTTC.

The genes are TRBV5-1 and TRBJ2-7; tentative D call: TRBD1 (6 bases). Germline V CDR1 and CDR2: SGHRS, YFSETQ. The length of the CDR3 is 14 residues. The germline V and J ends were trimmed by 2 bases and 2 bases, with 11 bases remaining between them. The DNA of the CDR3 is TGCGCCAGCAGCTTACCGGGACATACCTACGAGCAGTACTTC. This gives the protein CASSLPGHTYEQYF.

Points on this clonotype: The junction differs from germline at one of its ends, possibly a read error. Here the CDR3 DNA reads TGTGCCAGCACCCGCGAGGGGCTGGGTGAAGCTTCCTTT. Translation gives CASTREGLGEASF. The V call is TRBV6-1, the J call TRBJ1-1; possible D gene TRBD1, 5 bases. Looked up from germline, CDR1 is MNHNS and CDR2 is SASEGT. This CDR3 is 13 amino acids long.

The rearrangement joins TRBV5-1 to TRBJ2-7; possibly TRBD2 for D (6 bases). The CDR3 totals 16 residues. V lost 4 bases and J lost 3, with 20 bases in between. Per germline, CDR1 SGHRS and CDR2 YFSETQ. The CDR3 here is CASSSNPGRQVYEQYF. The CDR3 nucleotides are TGCGCCAGCAGCAGTAACCCGGGGAGGCAGGTCTACGAGCAGTACTTC. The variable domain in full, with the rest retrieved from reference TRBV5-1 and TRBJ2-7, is KAGVTQTPRYLIKTRGQQVTLSCSPISGHRSVSWYQQTPGQGLQFLFEYFSETQRNKGNFPGRFSGRQFSNSRSEMNVSTLELGDSALYLCASSSNPGRQVYEQYFGPGTRLTVT.

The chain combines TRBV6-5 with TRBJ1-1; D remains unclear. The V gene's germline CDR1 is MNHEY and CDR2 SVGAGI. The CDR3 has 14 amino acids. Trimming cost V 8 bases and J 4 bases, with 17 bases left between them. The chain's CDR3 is CASRSTSPGTEAFF. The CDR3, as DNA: TGTGCCAGCCGCTCGACATCTCCGGGCACTGAAGCTTTCTTT.

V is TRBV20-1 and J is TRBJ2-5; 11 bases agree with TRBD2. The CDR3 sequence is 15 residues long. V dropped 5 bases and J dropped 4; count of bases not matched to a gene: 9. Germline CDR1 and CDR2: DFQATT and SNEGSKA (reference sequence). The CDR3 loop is CSAPITSGSSETQYF. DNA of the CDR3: TGCAGTGCTCCTATTACTAGCGGGAGCTCAGAGACCCAGTACTTC.

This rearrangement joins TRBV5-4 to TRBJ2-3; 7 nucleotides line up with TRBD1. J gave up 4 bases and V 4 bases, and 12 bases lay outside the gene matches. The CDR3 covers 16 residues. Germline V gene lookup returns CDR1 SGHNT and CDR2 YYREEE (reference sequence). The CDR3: CASSPQGVPFADTQYF. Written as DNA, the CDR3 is TGTGCCAGCAGCCCTCAGGGGGTACCCTTCGCAGATACGCAGTATTTT.

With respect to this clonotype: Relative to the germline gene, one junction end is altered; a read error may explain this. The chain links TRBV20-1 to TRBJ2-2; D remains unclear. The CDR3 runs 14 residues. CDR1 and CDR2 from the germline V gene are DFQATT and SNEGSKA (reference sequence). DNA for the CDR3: TGCAGTGCTAGAGTAGATGGGAACGCCGGGGAGCTGTTTTTT. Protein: CSARVDGNAGELFF.

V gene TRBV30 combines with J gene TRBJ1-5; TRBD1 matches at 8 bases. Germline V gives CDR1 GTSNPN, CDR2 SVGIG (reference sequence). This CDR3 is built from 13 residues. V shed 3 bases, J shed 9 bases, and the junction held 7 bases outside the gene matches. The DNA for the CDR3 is TGTGCCTGGAGCGGCGGGACAGGCAGGCCCCAGCATTTT. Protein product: CAWSGGTGRPQHF.

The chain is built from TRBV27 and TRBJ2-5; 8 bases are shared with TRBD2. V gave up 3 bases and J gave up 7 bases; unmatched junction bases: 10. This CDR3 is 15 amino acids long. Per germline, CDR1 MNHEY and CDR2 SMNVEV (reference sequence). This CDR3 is CASSLGLGRLGTQYF. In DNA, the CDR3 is TGTGCCAGCAGTTTGGGACTAGGGCGTTTAGGGACCCAGTACTTC.

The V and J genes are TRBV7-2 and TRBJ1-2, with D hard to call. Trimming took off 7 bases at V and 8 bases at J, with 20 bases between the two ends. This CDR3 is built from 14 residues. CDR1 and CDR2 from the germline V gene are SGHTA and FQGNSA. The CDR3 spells CASTPPGRSNGYTF. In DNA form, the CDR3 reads TGTGCCAGCACCCCACCCGGGAGGTCCAACGGCTACACCTTC.

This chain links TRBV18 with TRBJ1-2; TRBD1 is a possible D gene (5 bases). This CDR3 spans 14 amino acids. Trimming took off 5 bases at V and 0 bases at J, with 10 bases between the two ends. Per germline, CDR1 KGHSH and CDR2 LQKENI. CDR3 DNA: TGTGCCAGCTCAGCGGACATGTCTAACTATGGCTACACCTTC. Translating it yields CASSADMSNYGYTF. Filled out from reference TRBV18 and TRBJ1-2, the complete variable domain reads NAGVMQNPRHLVRRRGQEARLRCSPMKGHSHVYWYRQLPEEGLKFMVYLQKENIIDESGMPKERFSAEFPKEGPSILRIQQVVRGDSAAYFCASSADMSNYGYTFGSGTRLTVV.

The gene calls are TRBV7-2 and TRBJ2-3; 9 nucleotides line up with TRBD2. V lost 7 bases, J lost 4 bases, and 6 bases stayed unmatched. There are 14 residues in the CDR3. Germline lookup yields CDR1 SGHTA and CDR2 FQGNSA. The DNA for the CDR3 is TGTGCCAGCACTTTGACTAGCGGTGCAGATACGCAGTATTTT. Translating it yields CASTLTSGADTQYF.

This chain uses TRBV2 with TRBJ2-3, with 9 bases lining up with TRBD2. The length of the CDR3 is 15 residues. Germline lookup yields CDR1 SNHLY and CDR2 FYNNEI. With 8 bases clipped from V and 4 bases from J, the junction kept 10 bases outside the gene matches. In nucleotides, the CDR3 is TGTGCCAGCTCCGTAGGAGCGGGAGGCCCAGATACGCAGTATTTT. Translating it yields CASSVGAGGPDTQYF.

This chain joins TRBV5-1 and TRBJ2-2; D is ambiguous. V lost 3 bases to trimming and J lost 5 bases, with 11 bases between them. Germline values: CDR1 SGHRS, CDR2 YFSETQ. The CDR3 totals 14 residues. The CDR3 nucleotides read TGCGCCAGCAGCTCCCTAACAGAAACCGGGGAGCTGTTTTTT. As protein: CASSSLTETGELFF.

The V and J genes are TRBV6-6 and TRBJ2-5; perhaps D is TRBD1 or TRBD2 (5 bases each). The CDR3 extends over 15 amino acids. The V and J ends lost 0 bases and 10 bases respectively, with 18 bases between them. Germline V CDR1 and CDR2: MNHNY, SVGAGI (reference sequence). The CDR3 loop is CASSYSSVGAVGQYF. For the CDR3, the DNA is TGTGCCAGCAGTTACTCCTCAGTCGGGGCAGTGGGCCAGTACTTC.